One and the same sample provided the 32 T cell receptor beta chains below, sequenced in a study of regulatory T cells in long-lasting Graves disease. Both iRepertoire HTBI primers and Arm-PCR of CDR3 regions were used to build the TCR beta libraries. TCRdb fed the multiplex PCR reads into MiXCR, producing one record per CDR3 protein. The sample holds some 450,000 distinct CDR3 sequences; about 17% are singletons and the top ten take around 11%. Time point denoted: newly diagnosed GD, antithyroid drugs for less than 3 months. Isolated PBMC RNA provided the starting material for the TCR library. The data were also submitted as part of a second study, on T cells in Graves' hyperthyroidism and ophthalmopathy.

Sequenced material: peripheral blood mononuclear cells (PBMCs), taken at new diagnosis, from a patient treated with antithyroid drugs. These receptors were taken from a young woman with Graves disease.

This clonotype was counted ten times or more. The chain uses TRBV28 and TRBJ1-3; 7 nucleotides line up with TRBD1. The V segment lost 5 bases and the J segment 0 bases; nucleotides outside the gene matches: 4. Germline V gene sequence: CDR1 MDHEN, CDR2 SYDVKM. The CDR3 spans 15 residues. The CDR3, as DNA: TGTGCCAGCAGTCACCACAGGGGCTCTGGAAACACCATATATTTT. This sequence encodes CASSHHRGSGNTIYF.

This clonotype was seen more than once but under ten times. The chain's CDR3 is CASSPLLEAETQYF. The CDR3 nucleotides read TGTGCCAGCAGCCCGCTTTTGGAGGCAGAGACCCAGTACTTC. V is TRBV7-9 and J is TRBJ2-5; perhaps TRBD2 as D (5 bases). Trimming removed 5 bases at V and 4 bases at J, with 14 bases between. The CDR3 is 14 amino acids. The germline V gene has CDR1 SEHNR and CDR2 FQNEAQ (reference sequence).

In regard to this clonotype: A much larger clone sits a single nucleotide away, making a read error possible. This sequence joins TRBV12-3 or TRBV12-4 and TRBJ1-4; 7 bases align to TRBD1. This CDR3 is built from 13 residues. V shed 3 bases, J shed 8 bases, and the junction held 3 bases outside the gene matches. CDR3 region: CASSLTGQEKLFF. CDR3 nucleotide sequence: TGTGCCAGCAGTTTGACAGGGCAGGAAAAACTGTTTTTT.

In this sample, this clonotype turned up many times. The CDR3, as DNA: TGTGCCAGCACCTCCGGGCACTCCTATAATTCACCCCTCCACTTT. Its translation: CASTSGHSYNSPLHF. The chain uses TRBV28 and TRBJ1-6; no reliable D call. CDR1 and CDR2 from the germline V gene are MDHEN and SYDVKM. This CDR3 region has 15 residues. V lost 7 bases and J 0 bases, leaving 10 bases between the germline ends.

This clonotype was counted only a few times. J is TRBJ2-1 and V is TRBV10-3, with a possible D match to TRBD2 (7 bases). Looked up from germline, CDR1 is ENHRY and CDR2 is SYGVKD. The CDR3 loop spans 17 amino acids. Deletions cut 5 bases from V and 7 bases from J, with 24 bases between. CDR3 bases: TGTGCCATCAGTCCAGGGGATTCTAGCGGTTCCGGTAATGAGCAGTTCTTC. Translating it yields CAISPGDSSGSGNEQFF.

This clonotype was found many times. This chain connects TRBV18 to TRBJ2-5; the D is unclear. The CDR3 is made up of 16 amino acids. Germline CDR1 and CDR2: KGHSH and LQKENI. V was pared by 0 bases and J by 6 bases, with 17 bases between. The CDR3 DNA reads as TGTGCCAGCTCACCACCCGGTCCCTCGTCGATGAAGACCCAGTACTTC. Amino acid sequence: CASSPPGPSSMKTQYF.

Only a few counts were recorded for this clonotype. The gene calls are TRBV2 and TRBJ2-3; D is unclear. Trimming stripped 1 base from V and 6 bases from J, with 8 bases between. This CDR3 spans 13 amino acids. CDR1 SNHLY and CDR2 FYNNEI come from the germline V gene. For the CDR3, the DNA is TGTGCCAGCAGTGAAGGGGAAAAGGATACGCAGTATTTT. Translation gives CASSEGEKDTQYF.

The genes are TRBV20-1 and TRBJ2-2; TRBD2 agrees at 10 bases. The junction had 4 bases not matched to a gene; V was cut back by 6 bases and J by 0 bases. Germline V gene lookup returns CDR1 DFQATT and CDR2 SNEGSKA (reference sequence). The CDR3 is 15 residues long. CDR3: CSAASGSANTGELFF. As DNA, the CDR3 is TGCAGTGCGGCTAGCGGGAGCGCGAACACCGGGGAGCTGTTTTTT.

This clonotype appeared once. This rearrangement joins TRBV28 to TRBJ2-7; 14 positions agree with TRBD2. The CDR3 covers 18 residues. V lost 6 bases, J lost 2 bases, and 12 bases stayed unmatched. CDR1 MDHEN and CDR2 SYDVKM come from the germline V gene. Here the CDR3 DNA reads TGTGCCAGCAGATCCTCCGGGACTAGCGGGAGATGGACCTACGAGCAGTACTTC. Translated: CASRSSGTSGRWTYEQYF.

This clonotype was counted ten times or more. The J gene is TRBJ2-1, the V gene TRBV30; 16 bases line up with TRBD2. The CDR3 has 19 amino acids. The germline CDR1 and CDR2 sequences are GTSNPN and SVGIG (reference sequence). After removal of 0 bases from V and 4 bases from J, the junction contained 9 bases not matched to a gene. CDR3 residues: CAWSVPGLAGGPSYNEQFF. DNA of the CDR3: TGTGCCTGGAGTGTACCGGGACTAGCGGGAGGGCCTAGTTACAATGAGCAGTTCTTC. Full variable domain (remainder filled in from reference TRBV30 and TRBJ2-1): SQTIHQWPATLVQPVGSPLSLECTVEGTSNPNLYWYRQAAGRGLQLLFYSVGIGQISSEVPQNLSASRPQDRQFILSSKKLLLSDSGFYLCAWSVPGLAGGPSYNEQFFGPGTRLTVL.

This clonotype was seen many times. This chain connects TRBV12-5 to TRBJ2-1; the D gene could be TRBD1 or TRBD2 (6 bases each). Per the germline V gene, CDR1 is LGHNT and CDR2 is FRNRAP. CDR3 length: 14 amino acids. V was trimmed by 4 bases and J by 2 bases, leaving 9 bases between them. The CDR3 is CASGYGGAYNEQFF. The CDR3 bases are TGTGCTAGTGGTTACGGGGGCGCCTACAATGAGCAGTTCTTC.

This clonotype appeared many times. The V call is TRBV28, the J call TRBJ1-1; maybe TRBD1 (6 bases). V dropped 2 bases and J dropped 3 bases, with 10 bases sitting between them. CDR1 is MDHEN and CDR2 is SYDVKM in the germline V gene. The CDR3 loop spans 14 amino acids. CDR3 in DNA: TGTGCCAGCAGTTTAGGGGGCCAGGACACTGAAGCTTTCTTT. It translates to CASSLGGQDTEAFF. Full variable domain (outside the CDR3, taken from reference TRBV28 and TRBJ1-1): DVKVTQSSRYLVKRTGEKVFLECVQDMDHENMFWYRQDPGLGLRLIYFSYDVKMKEKGDIPEGYSVSREKKERFSLILESASTNQTSMYLCASSLGGQDTEAFFGQGTRLTVV.

This clonotype has at least ten counts. The gene calls are TRBV12-3 or TRBV12-4 and TRBJ2-1, with D hard to call. Trimming stripped 3 bases from V and 4 bases from J, with 22 bases between. This CDR3 has 18 amino acids. The CDR3 loop is CASSLESSPVASYNEQFF. DNA of the CDR3: TGTGCCAGCAGTTTGGAGTCGTCCCCTGTAGCCTCTTACAATGAGCAGTTCTTC.

The table lists this clonotype with many counts. The chain has TRBV10-3 and TRBJ2-3; D is undetermined. V was cut by 0 bases and J by 4 bases, with 11 bases left in between. CDR3 length: 15 residues. From germline, CDR1 is ENHRY and CDR2 SYGVKD. The CDR3 DNA follows: TGTGCCATCAGTGAGTCGGGCCCAGCTGCAGATACGCAGTATTTT. Translated: CAISESGPAADTQYF.

The chain is built from TRBV6-2 or TRBV6-3 and TRBJ2-7, with 9 bases matching TRBD1. The CDR3 is 14 amino acids. Germline assignment: CDR1 MNHEY and CDR2 SVGEGT. V shed 4 bases and J 4 bases; nucleotides not matched to a gene: 5. DNA of the CDR3: TGTGCCAGCAGTTTTACAGGGGGCGGGTACGAGCAGTACTTC. Residues: CASSFTGGGYEQYF.

This clonotype was found many times. The chain recombines TRBV6-1 with TRBJ2-7; the D is unclear. This CDR3 is built from 14 residues. V lost 6 bases, J lost 2 bases, and 14 bases lay in between. The germline CDR1 and CDR2 sequences are MNHNS and SASEGT. The CDR3 is CASRPGAETYEQYF. The CDR3 bases are TGTGCCAGCAGACCCGGTGCAGAAACCTACGAGCAGTACTTC.

About this clonotype itself: A far more abundant clone sits one base away, making this likely a read error. V gene TRBV7-9 combines with J gene TRBJ2-1; the D is unclear. This CDR3 comprises 12 residues. The germline V and J ends were trimmed by 5 bases and 8 bases, with 10 bases remaining between them. Germline V gives CDR1 SEHNR, CDR2 FQNEAQ (reference sequence). The CDR3 reads CASSPGTDEQFF. The CDR3 nucleotides read TGTGCCAGCAGCCCAGGTACCGATGAGCAGTTCTTC. Drawing the rest from reference TRBV7-9 and TRBJ2-1, the complete variable domain is DTGVSQNPRHKITKRGQNVTFRCDPISEHNRLYWYRQTLGQGPEFLTYFQNEAQLEKSRLLSDRFSAERPKGSFSTLEIQRTEQGDSAMYLCASSPGTDEQFFGPGTRLTVL.

The table lists this clonotype with a few counts. The chain combines TRBV4-2 with TRBJ2-5; perhaps TRBD2 as D (6 bases). Per the germline V gene, CDR1 is LGHNA and CDR2 is YNFKEQ. The CDR3 is 15 amino acids. Deletions cut 1 base from V and 2 bases from J, with 11 bases between. The CDR3 sequence is CASSQGPGVQETQYF. In DNA, the CDR3 is TGTGCCAGCAGCCAAGGTCCGGGGGTACAAGAGACCCAGTACTTC.

This clonotype appeared many times. Sequence at one end of the junction differs from germline and may be a read error. V is TRBV28 and J is TRBJ2-7, with D maybe TRBD1 (5 bases). The CDR3 covers 13 residues. Germline CDR1 and CDR2: MDHEN and SYDVKM. This chain's CDR3 is CASSSTPQGSRNF. The CDR3 DNA follows: TGTGCCAGCAGCTCCACCCCTCAGGGCTCGAGAAACTTC.

V is TRBV12-3 or TRBV12-4 and J is TRBJ1-1, with TRBD1 identical over 8 bases. Germline trimming cut 4 bases from V and 0 bases from J; bases unmatched to any gene: 4. This CDR3 is built from 15 residues. The DNA for the CDR3 is TGTGCCAGCAGTTCCCAGGGGGCGATGAACACTGAAGCTTTCTTT. It encodes CASSSQGAMNTEAFF.

In its sample, this clonotype was seen many times. V usage is TRBV7-2 and J usage is TRBJ1-1; D possibly corresponds to TRBD1 (5 bases). Germline loops: CDR1 SGHTA, CDR2 FQGNSA. The CDR3 contains 14 residues. V was shortened by 0 bases and J by 11 bases, with 16 bases between the two germline ends. CDR3: CASSLAFLGRAAFF. Here the CDR3 DNA reads TGTGCCAGCAGCTTAGCCTTCTTGGGGCGTGCGGCTTTCTTT.

The rearrangement links TRBV7-2 to TRBJ1-4; D gene uncertain. The germline CDR1 and CDR2 sequences are SGHTA and FQGNSA. V was trimmed by 1 base and J by 5 bases, leaving 11 bases between them. The CDR3 has 15 residues. In DNA, the CDR3 is TGTGCCAGCAGCTTAGGATACGCGAGGAATGAAAAACTGTTTTTT. This encodes CASSLGYARNEKLFF.

The rearrangement joins TRBV27 to TRBJ1-5; D call uncertain. CDR3 length equals 13 residues. Trimming cost V 3 bases and J 4 bases, with 7 bases left between them. Germline CDR1 reads MNHEY; CDR2 reads SMNVEV (reference sequence). The CDR3 DNA is TGTGCCAGCAGTTTCGCTTTGAATCAGCCCCAGCATTTT. Translating it yields CASSFALNQPQHF.

This rearrangement joins TRBV7-8 to TRBJ1-5; tentatively, D is TRBD1 (5 bases). The germline gives CDR1 SGHVS, CDR2 FQNEAQ. The CDR3 consists of 17 residues. Trimming stripped 3 bases from V and 0 bases from J, with 15 bases between. CDR3 DNA: TGTGCCAGCAGCTTTGGCAGGGAGGTCTATAGCAATCAGCCCCAGCATTTT. It is translated as CASSFGREVYSNQPQHF.

This clonotype was recorded many times. V usage is TRBV27 and J usage is TRBJ1-5; D unresolved. Germline V gene data show CDR1 as MNHEY and CDR2 as SMNVEV (reference sequence). V lost 4 bases and J lost 0, with 10 bases in between. This CDR3 has 15 residues. CDR3 coding DNA: TGTGCCAGCAGTTACACGTTCGATAGCAATCAGCCCCAGCATTTT. It is translated as CASSYTFDSNQPQHF.

J is TRBJ2-7 and V is TRBV12-3 or TRBV12-4, with D perhaps matching TRBD1 (6 bases). The CDR3 sequence is 14 residues long. Between the trimmed V and J ends, which lost 6 bases and 2 bases, there was a span of 14 bases. Written as DNA, the CDR3 is TGTGCCAGCAGCCTCGACAGGAACCCCTACGAGCAGTACTTC. It yields the protein CASSLDRNPYEQYF.

As to this clonotype: A much bigger clone sits one base away, suggesting this may be a read error. The V gene is TRBV11-2, the J gene TRBJ2-7; D is possibly TRBD2 (6 bases). CDR3 length equals 16 residues. Germline V gene lookup returns CDR1 SGHAT and CDR2 FQNNGV. The ends were cut back, 0 bases at V and 7 bases at J, with 19 bases in the middle. In nucleotides, the CDR3 is TGTGCCAGCAGCTTAGATTCTTATAAGGAGGGCAATGAGCAGTACTTC. This codes for CASSLDSYKEGNEQYF.

This clonotype was detected many times. This chain uses TRBV12-5 with TRBJ2-2; D is undetermined. The V end lost 5 bases, the J end lost 5 bases, and 12 bases lay between the germline ends. The length of the CDR3 is 14 residues. Germline V lookup: CDR1 LGHNT, CDR2 FRNRAP. The CDR3 loop reads CASGPYDITGELFF. CDR3 DNA sequence: TGTGCTAGTGGTCCGTACGACATTACCGGGGAGCTGTTTTTT.

With regard to this clonotype: One junction end disagrees with the germline gene, perhaps due to a read error. The rearrangement uses TRBV20-1 and TRBJ2-2, with D tentatively TRBD2 (5 bases). The CDR3 runs to 18 residues. The germline gives CDR1 DFQATT, CDR2 SNEGSKA (reference sequence). This chain's CDR3 is CSASGISRRRMNTGELLF. The CDR3 region has the DNA TGCAGTGCTAGTGGGATCTCCCGGAGAAGAATGAACACCGGGGAGCTGCTTTTT.

This clonotype was detected only a few times. The chain links TRBV25-1 to TRBJ2-2; possibly TRBD1 or TRBD2 for D (5 bases each). Germline CDR1 is MGHDK and CDR2 is SYGVNS. CDR3 length: 14 amino acids. V was trimmed by 6 bases and J by 4 bases, leaving 12 bases between them. CDR3 sequence: CASRAYGTTGELFF. DNA for the CDR3: TGTGCCAGCAGGGCCTATGGGACCACCGGGGAGCTGTTTTTT.

The chain employs TRBV15 and TRBJ2-1; TRBD2 agrees at 7 bases. The CDR3 is 14 residues long. V was pared by 5 bases and J by 6 bases, with 7 bases of the junction left unmatched. Germline V gene lookup returns CDR1 LNHNV and CDR2 YYDKDF (reference sequence). The CDR3 here is CATSSQRGGNEQFF. The CDR3 nucleotides read TGTGCCACCAGCTCCCAGCGCGGGGGCAATGAGCAGTTCTTC.

This clonotype showed up many times. The chain couples TRBV5-1 to TRBJ1-1, with 12 bases that match TRBD1. The CDR3 is 20 amino acids. Germline V CDR1 and CDR2: SGHRS, YFSETQ. The trim removed 6 bases at V and 0 bases at J, leaving 18 bases unmatched. DNA of the CDR3: TGCGCCAGCACCTATTTCGCACCGGGACAGGGGGCCACTCTGAACACTGAAGCTTTCTTT. Its protein is CASTYFAPGQGATLNTEAFF. Complete variable domain (other parts from reference TRBV5-1 and TRBJ1-1): KAGVTQTPRYLIKTRGQQVTLSCSPISGHRSVSWYQQTPGQGLQFLFEYFSETQRNKGNFPGRFSGRQFSNSRSEMNVSTLELGDSALYLCASTYFAPGQGATLNTEAFFGQGTRLTVV.